This TCR beta chain came from a study of blood T cell repertoires in COVID-19. On the study more broadly: Spain, Italy and the United States supplied samples that represented acute and convalescent COVID-19. T cells, B-cell-depleted T cells, or PBMCs supplied cDNA or gDNA.

Source study methods: How many nucleated cells were present was estimated from reference gene primer amplification. Assay used: immunoSEQ multiplex PCR; TCRdb lists only in-frame clones, some missing. The V and J calls and the clone size are those of that table, but D and trimming were determined from the DNA. The sample holds roughly 200,000 clones, over 60% seen once. The CDR3 contains 16 residues. From germline, CDR1 is SGHRS and CDR2 YFSETQ. V lost 3 bases and J lost 4, with 20 bases in between. The chain employs TRBV5-1 and TRBJ2-7; TRBD2 might be the D (5 bases). The clonotype was recovered from a woman aged 70-85 years with acute or convalescent COVID-19. Sequencing used peripheral blood. In DNA form, the CDR3 reads TGCGCCAGCAGCTATGGGTTAGCCCGGGAAAAATACGAGCAGTACTTC. It is translated as CASSYGLAREKYEQYF.